The next 22 T cell receptor beta chains were all read from a single sample in a study of identical twins. TCRdb used MiXCR to reprocess the 5' RACE reads, holding one entry per CDR3 protein. The sample has roughly 500,000 distinct CDR3 sequences, around 20% seen once; the top ten hold 0.91%. This same sample was also part of a study on T cells expressing NK-cell markers.

What was sequenced was CD4+ T cells sorted from blood. All receptors derive from a woman under 30 in good health.

This clonotype is a singleton in its sample. This chain joins TRBV20-1 and TRBJ2-1, with D perhaps TRBD1 or TRBD2 (5 bases each). The germline CDR1 and CDR2 sequences are DFQATT and SNEGSKA (reference sequence). The CDR3 totals 13 residues. Trimming cost V 8 bases and J 1 base, with 12 bases left between them. CDR3 nucleotide sequence: TGCAGTCCGGGGACGGGATCCTACAATGAGCAGTTCTTC. It translates to CSPGTGSYNEQFF.

The sample holds a few counts of this clonotype. CDR3 loop: CASSLRQGGSSPLHF. The CDR3 DNA is TGTGCCAGCAGTTTAAGGCAGGGAGGAAGTTCACCCCTCCACTTT. The chain couples TRBV12-3 or TRBV12-4 to TRBJ1-6; perhaps TRBD1 as D (5 bases). The CDR3 length is 15 residues. Trimming took off 2 bases at V and 9 bases at J, with 14 bases between the two ends.

The V gene is TRBV9, the J gene TRBJ1-2; maybe TRBD1 (5 bases). The CDR3 consists of 15 residues. Germline CDR1 SGDLS, CDR2 YYNGEE. The V gene lost 4 bases and the J gene lost 6 bases, with 19 bases spanning the gap. CDR3 sequence: CASSLSLPGTNGYTF. Written as DNA, the CDR3 is TGTGCCAGCAGCCTCTCCTTGCCAGGGACTAATGGCTACACCTTC.

The rearrangement links TRBV19 to TRBJ1-1, with D possibly matching TRBD1 (6 bases). Germline V gives CDR1 LNHDA, CDR2 SQIVND (reference sequence). There are 14 residues in the CDR3. V was clipped by 7 bases and J by 7 bases, with 19 bases between them. As DNA, the CDR3 is TGTGCCAGTAAGGGAGGGGGGAACTGGGTTGAAGCTTTCTTT. Amino acids: CASKGGGNWVEAFF.

The J gene is TRBJ2-5, the V gene TRBV12-3 or TRBV12-4, with 7 bases identical to TRBD2. J lost 5 bases, V lost 5 bases, and 8 bases had no gene match. This CDR3 has 14 residues. This CDR3 reads CASSTPPGGETQYF. CDR3 sequence (DNA): TGTGCCAGCAGTACCCCTCCCGGGGGGGAGACCCAGTACTTC.

This clonotype was detected only a few times. The CDR3 coding sequence is TGTGCCAGCAGCAGAGGGGCAGGGCTGTATAATTCACCCCTCCACTTT. Protein: CASSRGAGLYNSPLHF. The chain uses TRBV7-2 and TRBJ1-6; tentative D call: TRBD1 (5 bases). The V gene lost 5 bases and the J gene lost 4 bases, with 15 bases spanning the gap. Germline lookup yields CDR1 SGHTA and CDR2 FQGNSA. This CDR3 contains 16 residues.

The chain combines TRBV20-1 with TRBJ2-7; a possible D gene is TRBD1 (6 bases). V was trimmed by 0 bases and J by 1 base, leaving 10 bases between them. Germline CDR1 is DFQATT and CDR2 is SNEGSKA (reference sequence). This CDR3 is built from 14 residues. CDR3 protein: CSARDLDSSYEQYF. CDR3 DNA sequence: TGCAGTGCTAGAGATTTGGACAGTTCCTACGAGCAGTACTTC.

This rearrangement joins TRBV25-1 to TRBJ1-1; D ambiguous. The V gene's germline CDR1 is MGHDK and CDR2 SYGVNS. The CDR3 runs to 14 residues. Trimming left V 0 bases short and J 4 bases short, with 9 bases between. The DNA of the CDR3 is TGTGCCAGCAGTGAATATCGGGGTTCCACTGAAGCTTTCTTT. Protein product: CASSEYRGSTEAFF.

This clonotype was counted between two and nine times. The chain recombines TRBV20-1 with TRBJ2-5; D gene ambiguous. The CDR3 has 12 amino acids. The germline CDR1 and CDR2 sequences are DFQATT and SNEGSKA (reference sequence). V gave up 5 bases and J gave up 7 bases, with 14 bases separating them. The CDR3 spells CSALSILGTQYF. The CDR3 bases are TGCAGTGCTCTCAGTATCTTAGGGACCCAGTACTTC.

This clonotype was counted only a few times. The V and J genes are TRBV20-1 and TRBJ1-2; D is unclear. CDR1 and CDR2 (germline): DFQATT, SNEGSKA (reference sequence). CDR3 length: 13 amino acids. V was pared by 2 bases and J by 12 bases, with 19 bases between. The CDR3 coding sequence is TGCAGTGCTAGAAAGGGCCAGTTGAGCGTACACACCTTC. Protein sequence: CSARKGQLSVHTF.

This chain connects TRBV5-1 to TRBJ2-1; 10 bases map to TRBD2. The CDR3 runs 15 residues. After removal of 4 bases from V and 7 bases from J, the junction contained 8 bases not matched to a gene. The V gene's germline CDR1 is SGHRS and CDR2 YFSETQ. CDR3 nucleotide sequence: TGCGCCAGCAGCAACCTAGCGGGAGTCCGTAATGAGCAGTTCTTC. Translating it yields CASSNLAGVRNEQFF.

V usage is TRBV5-1 and J usage is TRBJ2-7; TRBD2 is a possible D gene (6 bases). Trimming left V 0 bases short and J 3 bases short, with 13 bases between. The CDR3 extends over 15 amino acids. Germline-derived CDR1 and CDR2 are SGHRS and YFSETQ. The CDR3 DNA reads TGCGCCAGCAGCTTGGGGCCGGGACTGGTCTACGAGCAGTACTTC. Protein sequence: CASSLGPGLVYEQYF. Looking up the rest from reference TRBV5-1 and TRBJ2-7 gives the full variable domain: KAGVTQTPRYLIKTRGQQVTLSCSPISGHRSVSWYQQTPGQGLQFLFEYFSETQRNKGNFPGRFSGRQFSNSRSEMNVSTLELGDSALYLCASSLGPGLVYEQYFGPGTRLTVT.

There are a few counts of this clonotype. The chain has TRBV7-9 and TRBJ2-7; D is ambiguous. V was cut by 2 bases and J by 3 bases, with 11 bases left in between. This CDR3 spans 14 amino acids. Looked up from germline, CDR1 is SEHNR and CDR2 is FQNEAQ (reference sequence). The CDR3 spells CASSLRAVSYEQYF. CDR3 sequence (DNA): TGTGCCAGCAGCTTACGGGCGGTCAGCTACGAGCAGTACTTC.

The chain employs TRBV20-1 and TRBJ1-4, with TRBD1 matching over 8 bases. Germline lookup yields CDR1 DFQATT and CDR2 SNEGSKA (reference sequence). Losses at the gene ends were 0 bases for V and 8 bases for J; bases not matched to a gene: 5. The CDR3 covers 14 residues. CDR3 residues: CSARDRGLEEKLFF. The CDR3 coding sequence is TGCAGTGCTAGAGACAGGGGGCTCGAGGAAAAACTGTTTTTT.

This clonotype was counted at least ten times. V gene TRBV12-3 or TRBV12-4 combines with J gene TRBJ1-2, with unresolved D. Trimming removed 3 bases from V and 7 bases from J, with 9 bases in between. CDR3 length equals 12 residues. The CDR3 region has the DNA TGTGCCAGCAGTTTTTCGGTTTCTGGCTACACCTTC. Its translation: CASSFSVSGYTF.

The chain links TRBV20-1 to TRBJ2-1, with a tentative D call TRBD2 (5 bases). The CDR3 extends over 15 amino acids. CDR1 and CDR2 from the germline V gene are DFQATT and SNEGSKA (reference sequence). Trimming shortened V by 1 base and J by 2 bases, and 12 bases separated the two germline ends. As DNA, the CDR3 is TGCAGTGCTAGAGCGGTCGGGATTCCCTACAATGAGCAGTTCTTC. This codes for CSARAVGIPYNEQFF.

This clonotype appeared once. This chain joins TRBV7-9 and TRBJ2-7; TRBD2 matches 11 bases. This CDR3 is built from 14 residues. Germline lookup yields CDR1 SEHNR and CDR2 FQNEAQ (reference sequence). The V segment lost 5 bases and the J segment 6 bases; nucleotides outside the gene matches: 6. In DNA, the CDR3 is TGTGCCAGCAGCCCGACTAGCGGGATTCGCGAGCAGTACTTC. Translating it yields CASSPTSGIREQYF.

The genes are TRBV7-8 and TRBJ1-1; 7 bases match TRBD1. The length of the CDR3 is 13 residues. The germline gives CDR1 SGHVS, CDR2 FQNEAQ. V dropped 3 bases and J dropped 3; count of bases not matched to a gene: 1. The CDR3 DNA is TGTGCCAGCAGCTTCGACAGGGACACTGAAGCTTTCTTT. This encodes CASSFDRDTEAFF.

The chain combines TRBV20-1 with TRBJ1-1; 9 positions match TRBD1. Germline CDR1 is DFQATT and CDR2 is SNEGSKA (reference sequence). The ends lost 2 bases at V and 1 base at J; junction bases unmatched: 8. The CDR3 runs to 16 residues. The CDR3, as DNA: TGCAGTGCTAGAAGAACCGGGACAGGGTCGAACACTGAAGCTTTCTTT. Its protein product is CSARRTGTGSNTEAFF.

This clonotype was counted between two and nine times. The chain employs TRBV12-3 or TRBV12-4 and TRBJ2-3, with D uncertain. Trimming removed 4 bases from V and 4 bases from J, with 9 bases in between. This CDR3 is 13 amino acids long. CDR3 residues: CASSSVLADTQYF. The CDR3 nucleotides are TGTGCCAGCAGTTCCGTTTTGGCAGATACGCAGTATTTT.

This clonotype was seen a few times. The chain uses TRBV15 and TRBJ2-3; 7 positions agree with TRBD2. J gave up 0 bases and V 0 bases, and 6 bases lay outside the gene matches. CDR1 is LNHNV, CDR2 YYDKDF, per germline (reference sequence). This CDR3 has 17 residues. DNA of the CDR3: TGTGCCACCAGCAGAGATTTCGCTAGCGGTAGCACAGATACGCAGTATTTT. This translates into CATSRDFASGSTDTQYF.

The chain has TRBV4-3 and TRBJ1-2; D not certain. V lost 1 base to trimming and J lost 2 bases, with 11 bases between them. The germline V gene encodes CDR1 LGHNA and CDR2 YSLEER. The CDR3 runs to 15 residues. CDR3 bases: TGCGCCAGCAGCCAAGTTGAGGGAACCAACTATGGCTACACCTTC. Residues: CASSQVEGTNYGYTF.